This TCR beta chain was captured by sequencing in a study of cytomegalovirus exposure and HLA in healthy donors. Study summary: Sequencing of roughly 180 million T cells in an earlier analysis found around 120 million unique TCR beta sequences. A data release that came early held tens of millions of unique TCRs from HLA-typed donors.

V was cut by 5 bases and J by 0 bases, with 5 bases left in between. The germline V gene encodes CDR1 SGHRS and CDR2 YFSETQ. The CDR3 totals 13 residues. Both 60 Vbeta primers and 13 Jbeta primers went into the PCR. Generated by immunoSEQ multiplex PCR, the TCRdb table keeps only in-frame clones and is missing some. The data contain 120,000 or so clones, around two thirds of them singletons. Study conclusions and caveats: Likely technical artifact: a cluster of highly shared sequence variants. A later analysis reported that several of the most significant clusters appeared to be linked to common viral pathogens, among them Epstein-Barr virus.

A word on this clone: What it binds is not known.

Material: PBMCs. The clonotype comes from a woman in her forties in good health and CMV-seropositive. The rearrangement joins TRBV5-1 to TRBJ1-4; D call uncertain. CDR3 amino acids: CASRSATNEKLFF. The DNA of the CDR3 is TGCGCCAGCAGGTCCGCAACTAATGAAAAACTGTTTTTT.